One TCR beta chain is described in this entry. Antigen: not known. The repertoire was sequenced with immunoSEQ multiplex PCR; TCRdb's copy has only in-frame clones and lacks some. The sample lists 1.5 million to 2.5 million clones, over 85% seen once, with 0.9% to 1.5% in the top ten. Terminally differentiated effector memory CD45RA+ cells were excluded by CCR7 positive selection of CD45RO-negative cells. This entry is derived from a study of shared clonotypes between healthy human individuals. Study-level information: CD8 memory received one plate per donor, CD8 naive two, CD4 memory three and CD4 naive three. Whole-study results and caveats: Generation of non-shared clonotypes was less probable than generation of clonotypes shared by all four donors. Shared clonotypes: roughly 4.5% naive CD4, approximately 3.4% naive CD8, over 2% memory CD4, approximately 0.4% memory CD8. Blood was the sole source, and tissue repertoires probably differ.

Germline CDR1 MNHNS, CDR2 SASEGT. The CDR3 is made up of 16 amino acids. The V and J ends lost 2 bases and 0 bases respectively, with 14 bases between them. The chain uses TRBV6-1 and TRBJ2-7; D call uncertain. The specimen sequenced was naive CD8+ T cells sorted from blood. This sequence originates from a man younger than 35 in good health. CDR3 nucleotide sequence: TGTGCCAGCAGTGAATACCGGACCCAGGACTCCTACGAGCAGTACTTC. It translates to CASSEYRTQDSYEQYF.